This T cell receptor beta chain was sequenced during a study of regulatory T cells in long-lasting Graves disease. Trimming took off 5 bases at V and 2 bases at J, with 13 bases between the two ends. Germline-derived CDR1 and CDR2 are MNHNS and SASEGT. The CDR3 is 15 residues long. Documented time point: newly diagnosed GD, antithyroid drugs for less than 3 months. The TCR library was made from RNA extracted from PBMCs. HTBI primers from iRepertoire and Arm-PCR of CDR3 regions yielded the TCR beta libraries. TCRdb re-derived calls from the multiplex PCR reads in MiXCR, one entry per CDR3 protein. The table includes about 420,000 distinct CDR3 sequences, less than 20% detected once. These same records also appear under a second study, on T cells in Graves' hyperthyroidism and ophthalmopathy.

This receptor was identified in a woman between 18 and 30 years old with Graves disease. V usage is TRBV6-1 and J usage is TRBJ2-1; no reliable D call. The specimen comprised peripheral blood mononuclear cells (PBMCs), sampled at new diagnosis, from a patient treated with antithyroid drugs. The CDR3 region is CASSLAVGPYNEQFF. The DNA for the CDR3 is TGTGCCAGCAGTCTGGCAGTAGGCCCCTACAATGAGCAGTTCTTC.